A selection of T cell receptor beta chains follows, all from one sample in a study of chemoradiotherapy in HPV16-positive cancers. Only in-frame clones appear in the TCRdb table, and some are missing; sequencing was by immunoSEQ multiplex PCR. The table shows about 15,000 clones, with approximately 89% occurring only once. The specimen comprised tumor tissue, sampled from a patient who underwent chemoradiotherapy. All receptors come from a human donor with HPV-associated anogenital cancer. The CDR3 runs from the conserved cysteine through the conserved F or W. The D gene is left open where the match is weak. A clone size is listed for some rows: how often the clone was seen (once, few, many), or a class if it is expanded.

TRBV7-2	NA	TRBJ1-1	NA	CASSLRVPAEAFF	TGTGCCAGCAGCTTAAGGGTACCAGCGGAAGCTTTCTTT
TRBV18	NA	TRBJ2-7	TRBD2	CASSPPGTSVLYEQYF	TGTGCCAGCTCACCACCAGGGACTAGCGTCTTGTACGAGCAGTACTTC
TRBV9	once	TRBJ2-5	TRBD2	CASSPGLAEETQYF	TGTGCCAGCAGCCCCGGACTAGCGGAAGAGACCCAGTACTTC
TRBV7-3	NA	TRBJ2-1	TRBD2	CASSSLAGGYNEQFF	TGTGCCAGCAGCTCCCTGGCGGGAGGGTACAATGAGCAGTTCTTC
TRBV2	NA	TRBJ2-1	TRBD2	CAIGTSGDYNEQFF	TGTGCCATCGGGACTAGCGGGGATTACAATGAGCAGTTCTTC
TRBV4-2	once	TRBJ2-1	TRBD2	CASSQDYRAGEDSYNEQFF	TGTGCCAGCAGCCAAGATTATCGAGCGGGAGAAGATTCCTACAATGAGCAGTTCTTC
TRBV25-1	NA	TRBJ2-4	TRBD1	CASSDSNGTEAAKNIQYF	TGTGCCAGCAGTGATAGTAACGGGACAGAGGCCGCCAAAAACATTCAGTACTTC
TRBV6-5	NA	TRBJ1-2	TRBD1	CASSYQGGWDYGYTF	TGTGCCAGCAGTTACCAGGGGGGCTGGGACTATGGCTACACCTTC
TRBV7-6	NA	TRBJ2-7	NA	CASSLSDNYEQYF	TGTGCCAGCAGCTTAAGCGACAACTACGAGCAGTACTTC
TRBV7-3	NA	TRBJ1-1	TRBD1	CASSPQTGVDTEAFF	TGTGCCAGCAGCCCCCAGACAGGGGTCGATACTGAAGCTTTCTTT
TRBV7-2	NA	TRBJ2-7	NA	CASSPGNAYEQYF	TGTGCCAGCAGTCCCGGGAATGCCTACGAGCAGTACTTC
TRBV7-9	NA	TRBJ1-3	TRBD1	CASSLDGDRPSSGNTIYF	TGTGCCAGCAGCTTAGACGGGGACAGGCCCTCTTCTGGAAACACCATATATTTT
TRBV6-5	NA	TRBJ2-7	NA	CASSAMAGQLDEQYF	TGTGCCAGCAGCGCTATGGCCGGGCAACTAGACGAGCAGTACTTC
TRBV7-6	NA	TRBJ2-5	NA	CASSLARDRQETQYF	TGTGCCAGCAGCTTAGCCAGAGACAGACAAGAGACCCAGTACTTC
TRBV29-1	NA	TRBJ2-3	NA	CSVVEDTQYF	TGCAGCGTTGTCGAAGATACGCAGTATTTT